Each of the 30 T cell receptor beta chains below was sequenced from the same sample in a study of identical twins. Via MiXCR, TCRdb re-called the 5' RACE reads, giving one row per CDR3 protein. The table includes roughly 240,000 distinct CDR3 sequences, roughly 7.5% detected once. This sample was also put to use in a study of yellow fever vaccine responses in identical twins.

Sequenced sample: CD8+ T cells sorted from blood. These receptors were obtained from a woman under 30 in good health.

A remark on this clonotype: At one end the junction does not follow the germline gene, possibly because of a read error. This sequence joins TRBV20-1 and TRBJ2-1; D may be TRBD1 or TRBD2 (6 bases each). The V gene's germline CDR1 is DFQATT and CDR2 SNEGSKA (reference sequence). The CDR3 covers 17 residues. This CDR3 reads CCADGGPGVRDYNEQFF. The CDR3 DNA is TGCTGTGCTGACGGGGGCCCGGGAGTGCGGGACTACAATGAGCAGTTCTTC.

J is TRBJ2-3 and V is TRBV7-7; maybe TRBD1 (6 bases). This CDR3 region has 16 residues. Trimming stripped 3 bases from V and 1 base from J, with 14 bases between. Germline CDR1 is SSHAT and CDR2 is FNYEAQ (reference sequence). CDR3 residues: CASSLGAGLGTDTQYF. CDR3 in DNA: TGTGCCAGCAGCTTGGGGGCAGGGTTGGGCACAGATACGCAGTATTTT.

V usage is TRBV20-1 and J usage is TRBJ2-3; D is perhaps TRBD1 (5 bases). The CDR3 is 15 amino acids. V was trimmed by 3 bases and J by 4 bases, leaving 17 bases between them. Germline loops: CDR1 DFQATT, CDR2 SNEGSKA (reference sequence). The CDR3 DNA is TGCAGTGCTAGTGGGGCTATTTCCTTTCCAGATACGCAGTATTTT. It encodes CSASGAISFPDTQYF.

The rearrangement uses TRBV3-1 and TRBJ2-2; possibly TRBD1 for D (6 bases). The CDR3 sequence is 15 residues long. The V end lost 4 bases, the J end lost 1 base, and 10 bases lay between the germline ends. Germline CDR1 is LGHDT and CDR2 is YNNKEL (reference sequence). CDR3: CASSPGRGNTGELFF. The DNA for the CDR3 is TGTGCCAGCAGCCCTGGCAGGGGGAACACCGGGGAGCTGTTTTTT. Full variable domain (missing parts from reference TRBV3-1 and TRBJ2-2): DTAVSQTPKYLVTQMGNDKSIKCEQNLGHDTMYWYKQDSKKFLKIMFSYNNKELIINETVPNRFSPKSPDKAHLNLHINSLELGDSAVYFCASSPGRGNTGELFFGEGSRLTVL.

The chain links TRBV20-1 to TRBJ1-2, with no clear D. The CDR3 totals 13 residues. Germline CDR1 reads DFQATT; CDR2 reads SNEGSKA (reference sequence). V lost 3 bases and J lost 6, with 14 bases in between. CDR3 sequence (DNA): TGCAGTGCTAGCCCCCCCGCTTTCGATGGCTACACCTTC. As protein: CSASPPAFDGYTF.

This clonotype was counted ten times or more. The CDR3 reads CSVEGTTGVLTF. The CDR3 DNA sequence: TGCAGCGTTGAAGGCACGACAGGAGTCCTGACTTTC. This chain links TRBV29-1 with TRBJ2-6, with a tentative D call TRBD1 (6 bases). V shed 1 base and J shed 13 bases, with 11 bases lying between them. The germline V gene encodes CDR1 SQVTM and CDR2 ANQGSEA. The CDR3 covers 12 residues.

CDR3 amino acids: CASSPRSGRASGELFF. DNA of the CDR3: TGCGCCAGCAGTCCCCGTAGCGGGAGAGCGTCCGGGGAGCTGTTTTTT. The chain is built from TRBV4-1 and TRBJ2-2; 9 positions agree with TRBD2. Unmatched junction bases numbered 11, after V lost 6 bases and J lost 6 bases. This CDR3 contains 16 residues. CDR1 and CDR2 from the germline V gene are MGHRA and YSYEKL.

The chain couples TRBV11-1 to TRBJ2-5; no clear D gene. This CDR3 contains 17 residues. Germline-derived CDR1 and CDR2 are SGHAT and FQDESV (reference sequence). Trimming left V 5 bases short and J 5 bases short, with 24 bases between. The CDR3 sequence: CASSLGYRSPPRETQYF. For the CDR3, the DNA is TGTGCCAGCAGCCTAGGGTACAGATCCCCACCAAGGGAGACCCAGTACTTC.

The genes are TRBV27 and TRBJ1-1, with 7 bases identical to TRBD1. Trimming removed 8 bases from V and 2 bases from J; junction bases left unmatched: 8. The CDR3 contains 14 residues. CDR1 is MNHEY, CDR2 SMNVEV, per germline (reference sequence). The CDR3 region is CASHTNRGNTEAFF. The CDR3 DNA sequence: TGTGCCAGCCACACCAACAGGGGTAACACTGAAGCTTTCTTT.

This clonotype was found many times. The DNA of the CDR3 is TGCAGTGCTAGAGTGGGCTGGGATAATTCACCCCTCCACTTT. This codes for CSARVGWDNSPLHF. The chain uses TRBV20-1 and TRBJ1-6; D unclear. The CDR3 sequence is 14 residues long. Trimming removed 1 base from V and 5 bases from J, with 9 bases in between. CDR1 DFQATT and CDR2 SNEGSKA come from the germline V gene (reference sequence).

The CDR3 region is CASSQFSKGSSSYEQYF. In DNA form, the CDR3 reads TGCGCCAGCAGCCAGTTCTCGAAAGGGTCGAGCTCCTACGAGCAGTACTTC. V usage is TRBV4-1 and J usage is TRBJ2-7; no firm D call. The CDR3 totals 17 residues. The germline V gene has CDR1 MGHRA and CDR2 YSYEKL. Trimming took off 3 bases at V and 0 bases at J, with 18 bases between the two ends.

The V and J genes are TRBV29-1 and TRBJ2-7; D might be TRBD1 (5 bases). CDR1 and CDR2 (germline): SQVTM, ANQGSEA. Trimming cost V 3 bases and J 3 bases, with 9 bases left between them. This CDR3 has 12 amino acids. CDR3 in amino acids: CSVEVGLYEQYF. The DNA for the CDR3 is TGCAGCGTTGAGGTGGGGCTCTACGAGCAGTACTTC.

This clonotype appeared a few times. The rearrangement links TRBV29-1 to TRBJ2-3; a possible D gene is TRBD1 (8 bases). Germline V gives CDR1 SQVTM, CDR2 ANQGSEA. The CDR3 runs 13 residues. V was shortened by 7 bases and J by 4 bases, with 15 bases between the two germline ends. The CDR3 sequence is CSGGGQAADTQYF. The DNA for the CDR3 is TGCAGCGGGGGGGGACAGGCTGCAGATACGCAGTATTTT.

This rearrangement joins TRBV13 to TRBJ2-5; D gene uncertain. Per the germline V gene, CDR1 is PRHDT and CDR2 is FYEKMQ (reference sequence). The CDR3 has 15 amino acids. V lost 5 bases and J 1 base, leaving 14 bases between the germline ends. In DNA, the CDR3 is TGTGCCAGCAGCCCCTCTTTCCGTCCCCAAGAGACCCAGTACTTC. Its translation: CASSPSFRPQETQYF.

This clonotype was found many times. The chain links TRBV15 to TRBJ2-1, with no clear D. The germline gives CDR1 LNHNV, CDR2 YYDKDF (reference sequence). V lost 7 bases, J lost 0 bases, and 7 bases lay in between. This CDR3 is built from 13 residues. This CDR3 is CATMADSYNEQFF. CDR3 in DNA: TGTGCCACCATGGCGGACTCCTACAATGAGCAGTTCTTC.

The CDR3, as DNA: TGCGCCAGCAGCTTGGACGGACTAGCGGAGACCCCAGATACGCAGTATTTT. This codes for CASSLDGLAETPDTQYF. The chain has TRBV5-1 and TRBJ2-3, with 10 bases lining up with TRBD2. The CDR3 has 17 amino acids. V lost 0 bases and J lost 4; bases outside the gene matches: 8. Germline V gene sequence: CDR1 SGHRS, CDR2 YFSETQ.

This clonotype has only a few counts. The gene calls are TRBV27 and TRBJ2-1, with 13 bases aligning to TRBD2. Germline V lookup: CDR1 MNHEY, CDR2 SMNVEV (reference sequence). CDR3 length equals 17 residues. Unmatched junction bases numbered 8, after V lost 5 bases and J lost 4 bases. Written as DNA, the CDR3 is TGTGCCAGCAGTGGGATCGGGACTAGCGGGGCATACAATGAGCAGTTCTTC. Translated: CASSGIGTSGAYNEQFF.

There are a few counts of this clonotype. The chain links TRBV9 to TRBJ2-1; 10 bases match TRBD2. The CDR3 runs to 15 residues. V lost 5 bases and J lost 3; bases outside the gene matches: 5. CDR1 is SGDLS, CDR2 YYNGEE, per germline. DNA for the CDR3: TGTGCCAGCAGGTCCGGACTAGCGGACTACAATGAGCAGTTCTTC. It specifies CASRSGLADYNEQFF.

In regard to this clonotype: Compared with germline, one end of the junction differs, possibly owing to a read error. V usage is TRBV4-1 and J usage is TRBJ1-4, with D possibly being TRBD1 (5 bases). This CDR3 has 11 residues. Germline V lookup: CDR1 MGHRA, CDR2 YSYEKL. The CDR3 coding sequence is TGCGCCAGCAGCCTCCGGGACTCTAAAGTTTTT. Protein product: CASSLRDSKVF.

This clonotype has a handful of counts. This rearrangement joins TRBV7-8 to TRBJ1-5, with D perhaps TRBD1 (5 bases). The V end lost 0 bases, the J end lost 8 bases, and 11 bases lay between the germline ends. Germline CDR1 and CDR2: SGHVS and FQNEAQ. The CDR3 consists of 14 residues. The CDR3 loop reads CASSLAAGLEPQHF. The CDR3 nucleotides are TGTGCCAGCAGCTTAGCGGCAGGGCTTGAGCCCCAGCATTTT.

This clonotype was found a few times. The chain carries TRBV6-1 and TRBJ1-2; no firm D call. Germline lookup yields CDR1 MNHNS and CDR2 SASEGT. With 2 bases removed from V and 1 base from J, the gap between germline ends came to 5 bases. The CDR3 is made up of 13 amino acids. CDR3 protein: CASSEPRNYGYTF. In nucleotides, the CDR3 is TGTGCCAGCAGTGAACCCCGTAACTATGGCTACACCTTC.

This clonotype was observed at least ten times. The chain uses TRBV9 and TRBJ2-2; TRBD2 aligns across 11 bases. J lost 1 base, V lost 2 bases, and 4 bases had no gene match. CDR3 size: 17 residues. The germline V gene has CDR1 SGDLS and CDR2 YYNGEE. The DNA of the CDR3 is TGTGCCAGCAGCGTTAATCTAGCGGGGGGGAACACCGGGGAGCTGTTTTTT. It is translated as CASSVNLAGGNTGELFF.

This clonotype was counted ten times or more. CDR3 loop: CASSFLLARTFSEQFF. The CDR3 nucleotides read TGTGCCAGCAGTTTCCTACTAGCGAGGACTTTCAGTGAGCAGTTCTTC. The chain is built from TRBV7-2 and TRBJ2-1; 7 nucleotides match TRBD2. V was pared by 6 bases and J by 9 bases, with 17 bases of the junction left unmatched. Germline V lookup: CDR1 SGHTA, CDR2 FQGNSA. The CDR3 spans 16 residues.

This clonotype occurred a few times. The CDR3 protein is CATSDLQSSPGINEQFF. CDR3 bases: TGTGCCACCAGTGATTTGCAATCTAGCCCAGGGATCAATGAGCAGTTCTTC. This chain uses TRBV24-1 with TRBJ2-1; D tentatively fits TRBD1 or TRBD2 (5 bases each). The CDR3 has 17 residues. Germline loops: CDR1 KGHDR, CDR2 SFDVKD. With 0 bases removed from V and 6 bases from J, the gap between germline ends came to 17 bases.

This clonotype was observed a few times. The rearrangement uses TRBV12-3 or TRBV12-4 and TRBJ2-5; D remains ambiguous. This CDR3 region has 16 residues. V was clipped by 1 base and J by 1 base, with 13 bases between them. CDR3 sequence (DNA): TGTGCCAGCAGTTTAGGGGAAGCCTACCTCCAAGAGACCCAGTACTTC. Translation gives CASSLGEAYLQETQYF.

This clonotype has just a few counts. The V call is TRBV6-4, the J call TRBJ2-1, with 11 nucleotides matching TRBD2. The CDR3 contains 15 residues. Germline trimming cut 6 bases from V and 6 bases from J; bases unmatched to any gene: 7. Germline lookup yields CDR1 MRHNA and CDR2 SNTAGT. The CDR3 protein is CASSTRLAGFNEQFF. The CDR3 coding sequence is TGTGCCAGCAGCACCCGACTAGCGGGGTTCAATGAGCAGTTCTTC.

Only a few counts were recorded for this clonotype. CDR3 amino acids: CASSNGLAAQETQYF. In DNA form, the CDR3 reads TGTGCCAGCAGTAACGGACTAGCGGCTCAAGAGACCCAGTACTTC. This chain uses TRBV12-3 or TRBV12-4 with TRBJ2-5; TRBD2 aligns across 10 bases. V was pared by 5 bases and J by 2 bases, with 5 bases of the junction left unmatched. CDR3 length: 15 residues.

Ten or more counts support this clonotype. This chain joins TRBV5-1 and TRBJ2-1; 7 bases are shared with TRBD1. The ends lost 6 bases at V and 5 bases at J; junction bases unmatched: 17. The CDR3 length is 17 residues. CDR1 and CDR2 (germline): SGHRS, YFSETQ. CDR3 in amino acids: CASTPRGPPKVHNEQFF. DNA of the CDR3: TGCGCCAGCACCCCGAGGGGGCCCCCAAAGGTTCACAATGAGCAGTTCTTC.

Of note for this clonotype: This may be a read error, as it is one base from a much larger clone. This chain connects TRBV28 to TRBJ2-7; D is perhaps TRBD2 (6 bases). Germline CDR1 is MDHEN and CDR2 is SYDVKM. The CDR3 length is 15 residues. CDR3 region: CAISLPRDSSDEQYF. The CDR3 bases are TGTGCCATCAGTCTGCCCCGCGACTCTAGCGACGAGCAGTACTTC. The whole variable domain, filled in from reference TRBV28 and TRBJ2-7, reads DVKVTQSSRYLVKRTGEKVFLECVQDMDHENMFWYRQDPGLGLRLIYFSYDVKMKEKGDIPEGYSVSREKKERFSLILESASTNQTSMYLCAISLPRDSSDEQYFGPGTRLTVT.

The sample holds a few counts of this clonotype. This chain connects TRBV27 to TRBJ1-3; D ambiguous. CDR1 and CDR2 (germline): MNHEY, SMNVEV (reference sequence). CDR3 length: 13 amino acids. V lost 5 bases and J lost 4, with 9 bases in between. The chain's CDR3 is CASSDLSGNTIYF. The CDR3 region has the DNA TGTGCCAGCAGTGACCTATCCGGAAACACCATATATTTT.